This TCR beta chain was retrieved from a study of blood T cells in healthy people across ages. General study results and limits: PBMCs that were unsorted prevented a conclusive naive versus antigen-experienced comparison.

PCR was performed a second time for about 7 to 11 cycles using a sample-barcoded 5' primer and a J-beta primer mix. TCRdb re-derived calls from the 5' RACE reads in MiXCR, one entry per CDR3 protein. The table has about 830,000 distinct CDR3 sequences, 58% seen once; the top ten hold roughly 22%. As to this clonotype: Its antigen is currently unknown.

Donors were healthy Caucasian individuals from Russia aged roughly 6 to 90. Every sample had a minimum of 6.5 million PBMCs isolated. Sequencing was carried out using blood. The receptor's source is a man aged 30-40 years in good health.

The CDR3 reads CASGPGAGAYEQYF. Written as DNA, the CDR3 is TGTGCTAGTGGCCCCGGAGCAGGGGCCTACGAGCAGTACTTC. This sequence joins TRBV12-5 and TRBJ2-7; perhaps TRBD1 as D (6 bases). Trimming stripped 6 bases from V and 2 bases from J, with 14 bases between. This CDR3 contains 14 residues. The V gene's germline CDR1 is LGHNT and CDR2 FRNRAP.